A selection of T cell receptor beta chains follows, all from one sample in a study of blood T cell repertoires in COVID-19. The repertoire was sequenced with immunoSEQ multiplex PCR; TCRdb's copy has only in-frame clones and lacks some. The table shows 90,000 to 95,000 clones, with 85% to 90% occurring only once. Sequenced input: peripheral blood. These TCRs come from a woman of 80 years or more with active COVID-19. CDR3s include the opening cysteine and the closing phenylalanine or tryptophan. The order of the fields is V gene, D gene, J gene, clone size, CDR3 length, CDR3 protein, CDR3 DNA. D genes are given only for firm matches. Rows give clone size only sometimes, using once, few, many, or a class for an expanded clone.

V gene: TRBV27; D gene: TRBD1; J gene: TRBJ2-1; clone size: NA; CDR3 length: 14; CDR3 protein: CASSLETGDNEQFF; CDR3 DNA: TGTGCCAGCAGCCTCGAGACAGGGGACAATGAGCAGTTCTTC
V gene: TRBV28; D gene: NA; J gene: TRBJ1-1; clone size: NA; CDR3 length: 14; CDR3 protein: CASAPPGLRAEAFF; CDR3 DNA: TGTGCCAGCGCCCCCCCGGGGTTAAGGGCTGAAGCTTTCTTT
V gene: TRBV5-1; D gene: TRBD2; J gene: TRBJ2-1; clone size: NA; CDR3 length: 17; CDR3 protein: CASSSGLAVAPYNEQFF; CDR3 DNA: TGCGCCAGCAGCTCGGGACTAGCGGTAGCTCCGTACAATGAGCAGTTCTTC
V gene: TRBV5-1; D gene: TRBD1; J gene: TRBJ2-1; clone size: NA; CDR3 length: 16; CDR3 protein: CASSPPSGQGGDEQFF; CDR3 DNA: TGCGCCAGCAGCCCTCCCAGTGGACAGGGGGGGGATGAGCAGTTCTTC
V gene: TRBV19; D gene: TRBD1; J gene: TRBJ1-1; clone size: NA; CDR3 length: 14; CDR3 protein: CASSSDRGMGEAFF; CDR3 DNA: TGTGCCAGTAGCTCCGACAGGGGCATGGGTGAAGCTTTCTTT
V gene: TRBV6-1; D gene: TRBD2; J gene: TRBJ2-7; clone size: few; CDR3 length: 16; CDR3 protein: CASSKGGLAGIYEQYF; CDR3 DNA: TGTGCCAGCAGTAAAGGGGGACTAGCGGGGATCTACGAGCAGTACTTC
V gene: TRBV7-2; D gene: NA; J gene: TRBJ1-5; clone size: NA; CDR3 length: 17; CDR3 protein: CASSLDGYPTSNQPQHF; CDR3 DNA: TGTGCCAGCAGCTTAGACGGGTACCCCACGAGCAATCAGCCCCAGCATTTT
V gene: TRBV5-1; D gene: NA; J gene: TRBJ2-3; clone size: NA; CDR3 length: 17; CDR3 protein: CASSLDEAAVDTDTQYF; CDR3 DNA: TGCGCCAGCAGCTTGGACGAGGCGGCGGTGGACACAGATACGCAGTATTTT
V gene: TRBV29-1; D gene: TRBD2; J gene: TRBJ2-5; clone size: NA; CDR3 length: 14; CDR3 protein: CSVGQTSAEETQYF; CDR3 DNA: TGCAGCGTGGGTCAAACTAGCGCGGAGGAGACCCAGTACTTC
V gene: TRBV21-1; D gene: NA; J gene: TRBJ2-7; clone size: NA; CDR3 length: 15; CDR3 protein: CASSKTAKPSYEQYF; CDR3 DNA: TGTGCCAGCAGCAAGACAGCGAAACCTTCCTACGAGCAGTACTTC
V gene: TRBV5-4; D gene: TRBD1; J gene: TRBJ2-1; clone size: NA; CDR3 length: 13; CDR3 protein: CASSGDSYNEQFF; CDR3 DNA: TGTGCCAGCAGCGGGGACAGTTACAATGAGCAGTTCTTC
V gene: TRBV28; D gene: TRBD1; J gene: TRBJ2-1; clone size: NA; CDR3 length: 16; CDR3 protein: CASSSGPGTAYNEQFF; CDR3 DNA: TGTGCCAGCAGTTCCGGACCCGGGACAGCCTACAATGAGCAGTTCTTC
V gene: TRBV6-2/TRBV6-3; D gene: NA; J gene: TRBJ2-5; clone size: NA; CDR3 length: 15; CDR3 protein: CASSYSAASAETQYF; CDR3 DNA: TGTGCCAGCAGTTACTCTGCGGCTTCGGCGGAGACCCAGTACTTC
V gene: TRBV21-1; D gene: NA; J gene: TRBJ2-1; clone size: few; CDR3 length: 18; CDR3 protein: CASSKVFSLRCPYNEQFF; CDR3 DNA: TGTGCCAGCAGCAAAGTCTTCTCGTTGAGGTGCCCCTACAATGAGCAGTTCTTC
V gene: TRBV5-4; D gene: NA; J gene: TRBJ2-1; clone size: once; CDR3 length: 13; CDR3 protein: CASSLVVSNEQFF; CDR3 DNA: TGTGCCAGCAGCTTGGTCGTGTCGAATGAGCAGTTCTTC
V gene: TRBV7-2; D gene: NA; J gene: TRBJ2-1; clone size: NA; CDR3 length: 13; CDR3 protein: CASSLELYNEQFF; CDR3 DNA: TGTGCCAGCAGCTTAGAACTATACAATGAGCAGTTCTTC